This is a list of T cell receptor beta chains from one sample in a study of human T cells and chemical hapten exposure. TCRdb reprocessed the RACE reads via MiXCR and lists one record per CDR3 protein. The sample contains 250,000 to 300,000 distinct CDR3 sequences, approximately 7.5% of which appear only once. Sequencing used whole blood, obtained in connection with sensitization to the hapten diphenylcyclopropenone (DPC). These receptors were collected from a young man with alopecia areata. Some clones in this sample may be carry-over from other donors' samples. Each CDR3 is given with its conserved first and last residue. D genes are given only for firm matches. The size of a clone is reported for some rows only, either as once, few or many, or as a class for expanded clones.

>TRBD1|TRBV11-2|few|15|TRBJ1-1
TGTGCCAGCAGCTTTAAGGGGACAGGGAGGCCTGAAGCTTTCTTT
CASSFKGTGRPEAFF
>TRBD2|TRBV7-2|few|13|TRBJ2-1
TGTGCCAGCAGCCCGACTAGCGGGGGAAGGCAGTTCTTC
CASSPTSGGRQFF
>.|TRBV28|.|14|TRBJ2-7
TGTGCCAGCAGACCTTCGGACAGCTCCTACGAGCAGTACTTC
CASRPSDSSYEQYF
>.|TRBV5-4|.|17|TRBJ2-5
TGTGCCAGCAGCCCAAGGGCGGGGCGACCATTTCAAGAGACCCAGTACTTC
CASSPRAGRPFQETQYF
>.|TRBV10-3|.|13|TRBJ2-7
TGTGCCATCAGTGAGGGCAGGTCCTACGAGCAGTACTTC
CAISEGRSYEQYF
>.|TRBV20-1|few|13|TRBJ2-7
TGCAGTGCTGGCCTAGCGCCGGAGGGCGAGCAGTACTTC
CSAGLAPEGEQYF
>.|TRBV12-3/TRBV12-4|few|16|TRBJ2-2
TGTGCCAGCAGTTTAGGGACTGTCGCGAACACCGGGGAGCTGTTTTTT
CASSLGTVANTGELFF
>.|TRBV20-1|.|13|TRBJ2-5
TGCAGTGCTAGAGGGGGCAGCCAAGAGACCCAGTACTTC
CSARGGSQETQYF
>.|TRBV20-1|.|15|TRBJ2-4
TGCAGTGCGCTAGGGGCCGCAGTAGCCAAAAACATTCAGTACTTC
CSALGAAVAKNIQYF
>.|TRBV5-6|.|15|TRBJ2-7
TGTGCCAGCAGCTTGATACAGGGTACAAGTAACGAGCAGTACTTC
CASSLIQGTSNEQYF
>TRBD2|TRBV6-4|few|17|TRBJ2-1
TGTGCCAGCAGTGTCCTAGCGGGGGCCTACTCCTACAATGAGCAGTTCTTC
CASSVLAGAYSYNEQFF